This TCR beta chain was recorded in a study of T cells after yellow fever vaccination. General study points: Weaker overall, the secondary response nonetheless peaked faster (day 5 versus 15). Across the CD4 and CD8 compartments, a small share of clonotypes was present in both. Clones that expanded after primary vaccination mostly reappeared after the booster (96% CD4, 88% CD8).

V dropped 2 bases and J dropped 4 bases, with 11 bases sitting between them. The CDR3 spans 14 residues. CDR1 and CDR2 (germline): MNHEY, SMNVEV (reference sequence). With regard to this clonotype: Its antigen remains unidentified.

TCRdb independently ran MiXCR on the 5' RACE reads; one entry per CDR3 protein. The data contain around 320,000 distinct CDR3 sequences, roughly 9% of them singletons. This receptor was identified in a man aged 18 to 35 who received the YFV17D yellow fever vaccine. The chain couples TRBV27 to TRBJ1-1; a weak D match, TRBD1 (5 bases). The sample in question was CD4+ T cells sorted from PBMCs, obtained 5 days after the yellow fever booster vaccination. The CDR3 region has the DNA TGTGCCAGCAGTTTACGGGGCGGTAGCACTGAAGCTTTCTTT. This encodes CASSLRGGSTEAFF.